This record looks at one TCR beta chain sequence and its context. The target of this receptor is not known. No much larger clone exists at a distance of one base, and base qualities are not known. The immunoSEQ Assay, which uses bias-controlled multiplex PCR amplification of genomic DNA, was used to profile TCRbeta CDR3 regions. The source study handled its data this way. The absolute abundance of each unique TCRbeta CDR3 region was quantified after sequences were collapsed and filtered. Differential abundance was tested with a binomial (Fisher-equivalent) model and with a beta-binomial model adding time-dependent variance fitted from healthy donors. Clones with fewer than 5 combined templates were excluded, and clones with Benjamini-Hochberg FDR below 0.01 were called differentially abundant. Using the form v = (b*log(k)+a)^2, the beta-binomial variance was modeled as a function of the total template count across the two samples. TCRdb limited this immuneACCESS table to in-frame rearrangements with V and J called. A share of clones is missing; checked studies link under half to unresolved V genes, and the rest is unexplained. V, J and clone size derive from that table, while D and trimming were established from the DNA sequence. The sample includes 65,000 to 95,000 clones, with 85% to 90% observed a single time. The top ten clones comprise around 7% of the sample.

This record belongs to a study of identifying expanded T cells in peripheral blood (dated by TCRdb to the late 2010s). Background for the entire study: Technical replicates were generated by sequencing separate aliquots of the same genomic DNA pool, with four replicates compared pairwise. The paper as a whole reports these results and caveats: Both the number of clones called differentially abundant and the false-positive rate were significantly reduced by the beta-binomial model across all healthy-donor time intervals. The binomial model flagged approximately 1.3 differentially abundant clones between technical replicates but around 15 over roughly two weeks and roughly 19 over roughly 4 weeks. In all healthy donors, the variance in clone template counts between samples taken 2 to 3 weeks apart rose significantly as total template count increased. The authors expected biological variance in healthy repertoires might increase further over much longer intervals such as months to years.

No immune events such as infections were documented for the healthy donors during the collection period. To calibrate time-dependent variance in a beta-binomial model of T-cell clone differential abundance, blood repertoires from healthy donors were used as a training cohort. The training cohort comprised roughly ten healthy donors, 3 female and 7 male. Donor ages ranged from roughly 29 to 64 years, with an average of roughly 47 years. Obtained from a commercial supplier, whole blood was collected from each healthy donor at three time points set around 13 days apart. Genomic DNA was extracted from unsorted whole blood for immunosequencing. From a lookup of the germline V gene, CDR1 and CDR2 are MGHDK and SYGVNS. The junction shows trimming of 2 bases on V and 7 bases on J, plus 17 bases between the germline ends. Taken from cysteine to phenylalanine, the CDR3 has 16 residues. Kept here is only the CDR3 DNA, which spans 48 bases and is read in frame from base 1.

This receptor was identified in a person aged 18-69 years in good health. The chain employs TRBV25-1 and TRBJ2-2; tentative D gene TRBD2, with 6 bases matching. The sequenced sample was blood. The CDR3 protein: CASSETTGRQGGELFF. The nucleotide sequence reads TGTGCCAGCAGTGAAACAACCGGGAGACAAGGCGGGGAGCTGTTTTTT.